The clone carrying this TCR beta chain came up many times. What it recognizes is unknown. The source of the sample is a study of blood T cells in healthy people across ages. Whole-study results and caveats: The long-lived group displayed more naive CD4+ cells, plus higher diversity, than the aged donors did. The study could not conclusively compare naive and antigen-experienced cells, given its unsorted PBMCs.

The trim removed 4 bases at V and 4 bases at J, leaving 9 bases unmatched. Germline V gene sequence: CDR1 SGHTA, CDR2 FQGNSA. CDR3 length: 15 amino acids. Through a sample-barcoded 5' primer and a J-beta primer mix, a second PCR was run for about 6 to 12 cycles. TCRdb reanalysed the 5' RACE reads using MiXCR and keeps one entry per CDR3 protein. The data show 1,500,000 or so distinct CDR3 sequences, with around 59% seen just once and approximately 7% held by the top ten. The source material was blood. The gene calls are TRBV7-2 and TRBJ1-2; 7 bases match TRBD1. The TCR originated in a man aged 18 to 30 in good health. The CDR3 loop reads CASSSPYRGLYGYTF. The CDR3 DNA reads TGTGCCAGCAGCTCGCCCTACAGGGGCCTCTATGGCTACACCTTC.